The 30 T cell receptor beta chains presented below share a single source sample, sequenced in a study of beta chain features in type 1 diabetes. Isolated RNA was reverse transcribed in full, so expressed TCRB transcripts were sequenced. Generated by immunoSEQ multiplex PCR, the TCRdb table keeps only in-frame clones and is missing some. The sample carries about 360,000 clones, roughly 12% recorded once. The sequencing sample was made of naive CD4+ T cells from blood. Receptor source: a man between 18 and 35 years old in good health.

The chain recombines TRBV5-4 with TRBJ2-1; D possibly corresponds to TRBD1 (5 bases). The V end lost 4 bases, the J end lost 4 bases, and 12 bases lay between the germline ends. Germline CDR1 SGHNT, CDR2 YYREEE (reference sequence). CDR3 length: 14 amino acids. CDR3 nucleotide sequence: TGTGCCAGCAGCCCTGACAGAAGGTACAATGAGCAGTTCTTC. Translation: CASSPDRRYNEQFF.

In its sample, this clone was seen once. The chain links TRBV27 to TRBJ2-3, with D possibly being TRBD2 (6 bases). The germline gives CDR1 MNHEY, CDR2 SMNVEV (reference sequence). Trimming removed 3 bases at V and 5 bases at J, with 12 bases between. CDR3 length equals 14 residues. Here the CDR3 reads CASSLTRAGDTQYF. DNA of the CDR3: TGTGCCAGCAGTTTGACTAGGGCTGGAGATACGCAGTATTTT.

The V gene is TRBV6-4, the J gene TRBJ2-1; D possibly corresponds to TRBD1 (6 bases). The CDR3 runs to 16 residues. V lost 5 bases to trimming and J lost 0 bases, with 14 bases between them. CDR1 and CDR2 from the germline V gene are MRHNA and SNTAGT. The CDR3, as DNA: TGTGCCAGCAGTCCTGGGGGCTGGGGCTCCTACAATGAGCAGTTCTTC. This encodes CASSPGGWGSYNEQFF.

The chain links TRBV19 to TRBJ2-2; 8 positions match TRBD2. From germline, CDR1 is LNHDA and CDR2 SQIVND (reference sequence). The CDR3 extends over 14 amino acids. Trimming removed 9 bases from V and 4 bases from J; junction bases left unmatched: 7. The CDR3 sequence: CASHGLARTGELFF. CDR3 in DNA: TGTGCCAGCCACGGACTAGCCCGCACCGGGGAGCTGTTTTTT.

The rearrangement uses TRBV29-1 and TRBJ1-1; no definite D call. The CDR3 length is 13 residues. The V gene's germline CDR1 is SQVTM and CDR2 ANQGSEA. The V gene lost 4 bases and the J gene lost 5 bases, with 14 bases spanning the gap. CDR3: CSVVGFRGTEAFF. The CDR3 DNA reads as TGCAGCGTTGTCGGGTTTCGAGGTACTGAAGCTTTCTTT.

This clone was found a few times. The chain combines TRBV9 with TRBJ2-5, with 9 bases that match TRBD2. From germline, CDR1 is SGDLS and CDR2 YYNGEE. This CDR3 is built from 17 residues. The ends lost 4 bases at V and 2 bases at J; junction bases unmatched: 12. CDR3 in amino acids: CASSTGASGAYQETQYF. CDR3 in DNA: TGTGCCAGCAGCACCGGCGCTAGCGGGGCGTATCAAGAGACCCAGTACTTC.

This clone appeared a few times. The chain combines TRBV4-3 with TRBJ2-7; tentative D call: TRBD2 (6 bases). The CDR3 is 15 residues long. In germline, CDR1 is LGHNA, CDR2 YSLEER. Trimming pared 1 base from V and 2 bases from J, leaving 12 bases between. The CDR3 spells CASSQALGEAYEQYF. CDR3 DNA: TGCGCCAGCAGCCAAGCTCTGGGGGAGGCCTACGAGCAGTACTTC.

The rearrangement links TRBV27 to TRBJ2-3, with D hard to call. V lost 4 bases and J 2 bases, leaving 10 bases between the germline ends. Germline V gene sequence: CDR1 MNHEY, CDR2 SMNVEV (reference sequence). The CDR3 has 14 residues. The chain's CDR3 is CASSSRPYTDTQYF. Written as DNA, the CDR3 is TGTGCCAGCAGTTCGAGGCCTTACACAGATACGCAGTATTTT.

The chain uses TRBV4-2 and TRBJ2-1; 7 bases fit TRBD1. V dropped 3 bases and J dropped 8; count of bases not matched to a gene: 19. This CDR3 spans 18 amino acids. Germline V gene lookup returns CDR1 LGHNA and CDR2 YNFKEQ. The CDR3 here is CASSQYRGQRLSADEQFF. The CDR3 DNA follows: TGTGCCAGCAGCCAGTACAGGGGACAGCGATTGTCAGCGGATGAGCAGTTCTTC.

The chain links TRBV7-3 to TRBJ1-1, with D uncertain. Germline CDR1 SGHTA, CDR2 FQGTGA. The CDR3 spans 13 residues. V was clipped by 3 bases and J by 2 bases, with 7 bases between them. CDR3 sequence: CASSLEFNTEAFF. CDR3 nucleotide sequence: TGTGCCAGCAGCTTGGAGTTTAACACTGAAGCTTTCTTT.

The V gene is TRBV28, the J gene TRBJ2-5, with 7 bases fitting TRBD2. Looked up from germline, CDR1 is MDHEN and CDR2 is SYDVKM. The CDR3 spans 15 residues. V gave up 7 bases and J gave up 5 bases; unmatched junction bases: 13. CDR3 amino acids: CASTRGEGTEETQYF. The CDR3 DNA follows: TGTGCCAGCACCAGAGGGGAGGGAACGGAGGAGACCCAGTACTTC.

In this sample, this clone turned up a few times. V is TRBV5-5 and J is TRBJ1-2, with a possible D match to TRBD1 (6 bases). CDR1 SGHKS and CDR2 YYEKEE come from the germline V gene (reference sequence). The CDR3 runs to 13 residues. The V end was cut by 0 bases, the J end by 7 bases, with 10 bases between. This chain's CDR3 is CASSLETGSGYTF. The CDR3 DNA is TGTGCCAGCAGCTTGGAGACAGGATCTGGCTACACCTTC.

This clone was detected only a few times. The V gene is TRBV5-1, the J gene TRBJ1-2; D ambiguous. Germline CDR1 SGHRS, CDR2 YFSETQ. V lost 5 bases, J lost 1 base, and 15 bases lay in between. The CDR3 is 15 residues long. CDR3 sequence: CASRGGAPVNYGYTF. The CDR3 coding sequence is TGCGCCAGCAGAGGAGGAGCACCGGTTAACTATGGCTACACCTTC.

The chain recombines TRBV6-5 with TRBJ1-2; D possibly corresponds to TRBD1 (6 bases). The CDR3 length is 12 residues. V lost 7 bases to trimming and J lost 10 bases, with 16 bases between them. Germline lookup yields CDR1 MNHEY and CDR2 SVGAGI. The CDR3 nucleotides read TGTGCCAGCATCCAGACAGGTCCCCCCTACACCTTC. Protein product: CASIQTGPPYTF.

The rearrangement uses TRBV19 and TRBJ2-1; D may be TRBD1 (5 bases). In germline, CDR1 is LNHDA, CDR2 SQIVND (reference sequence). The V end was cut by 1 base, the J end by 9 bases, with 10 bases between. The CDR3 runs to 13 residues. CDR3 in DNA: TGTGCCAGTAGTATAGTAGGGGTCGGTGAGCAGTTCTTC. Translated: CASSIVGVGEQFF.

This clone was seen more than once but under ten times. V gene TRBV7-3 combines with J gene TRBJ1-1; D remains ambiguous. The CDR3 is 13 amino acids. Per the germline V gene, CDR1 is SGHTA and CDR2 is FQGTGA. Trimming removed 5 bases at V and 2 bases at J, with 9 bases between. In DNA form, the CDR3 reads TGTGCCAGCAGCCCCGAGCCAAACACTGAAGCTTTCTTT. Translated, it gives CASSPEPNTEAFF.

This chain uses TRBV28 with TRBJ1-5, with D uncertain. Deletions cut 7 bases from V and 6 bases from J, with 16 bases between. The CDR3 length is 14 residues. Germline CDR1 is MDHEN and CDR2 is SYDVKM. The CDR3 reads CASTSSVSGQPQHF. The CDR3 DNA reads TGTGCCAGCACCTCTTCGGTGAGTGGTCAGCCCCAGCATTTT.

The CDR3 DNA reads TGTGCCAGCAGCAACTCGGAGGATACGCAGTATTTT. Translating it yields CASSNSEDTQYF. The chain couples TRBV7-9 to TRBJ2-3, with D hard to call. V was cut by 5 bases and J by 6 bases, with 9 bases left in between. Germline CDR1 SEHNR, CDR2 FQNEAQ (reference sequence). The CDR3 is 12 amino acids.

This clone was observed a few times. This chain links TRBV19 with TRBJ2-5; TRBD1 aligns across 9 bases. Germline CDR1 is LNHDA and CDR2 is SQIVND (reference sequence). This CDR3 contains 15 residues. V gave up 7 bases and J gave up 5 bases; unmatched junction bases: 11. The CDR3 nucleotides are TGTGCCAGTACCCCACAGGGGGCGCGGGGTGAGACCCAGTACTTC. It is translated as CASTPQGARGETQYF. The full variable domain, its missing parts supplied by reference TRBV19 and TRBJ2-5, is DGGITQSPKYLFRKEGQNVTLSCEQNLNHDAMYWYRQDPGQGLRLIYYSQIVNDFQKGDIAEGYSVSREKKESFPLTVTSAQKNPTAFYLCASTPQGARGETQYFGPGTRLLVL.

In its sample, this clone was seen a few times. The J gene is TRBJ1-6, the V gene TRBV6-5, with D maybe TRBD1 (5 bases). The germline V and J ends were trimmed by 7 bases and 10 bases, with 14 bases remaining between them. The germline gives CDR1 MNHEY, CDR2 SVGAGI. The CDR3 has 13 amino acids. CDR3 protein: CASKRGTLSPLHF. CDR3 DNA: TGTGCCAGCAAAAGGGGAACCTTGTCACCCCTCCACTTT.

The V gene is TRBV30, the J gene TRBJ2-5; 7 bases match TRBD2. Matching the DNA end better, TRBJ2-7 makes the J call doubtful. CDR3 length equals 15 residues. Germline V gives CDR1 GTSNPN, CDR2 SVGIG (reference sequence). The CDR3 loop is CAWSRGRVSSYEQYF. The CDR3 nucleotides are TGTGCCTGGAGCCGAGGGAGGGTGTCTTCCTACGAGCAGTACTTC.

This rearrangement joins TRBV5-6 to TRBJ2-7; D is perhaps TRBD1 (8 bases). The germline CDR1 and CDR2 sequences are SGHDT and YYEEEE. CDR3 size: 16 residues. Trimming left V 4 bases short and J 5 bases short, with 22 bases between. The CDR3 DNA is TGTGCCAGCAGCACCTGGGGGGGGACAGGTATCGACGAGCAGTACTTC. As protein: CASSTWGGTGIDEQYF.

In DNA form, the CDR3 reads TGTGCCAGCAGCCTATCAATGGGGGGGCCGGTGCAGACCCAGTACTTC. Its protein product is CASSLSMGGPVQTQYF. The chain combines TRBV7-2 with TRBJ2-5; tentatively, D is TRBD2 (7 bases). The germline V gene encodes CDR1 SGHTA and CDR2 FQGNSA. Trimming cost V 5 bases and J 6 bases, with 22 bases left between them. The CDR3 is made up of 16 amino acids.

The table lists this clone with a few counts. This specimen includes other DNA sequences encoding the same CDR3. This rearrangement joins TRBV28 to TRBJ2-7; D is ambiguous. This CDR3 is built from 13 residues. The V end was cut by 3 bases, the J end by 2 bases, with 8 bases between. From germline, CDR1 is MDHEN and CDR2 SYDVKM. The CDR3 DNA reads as TGTGCCAGCAGTTTGGGCAGTACCTACGAGCAGTACTTC. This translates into CASSLGSTYEQYF.

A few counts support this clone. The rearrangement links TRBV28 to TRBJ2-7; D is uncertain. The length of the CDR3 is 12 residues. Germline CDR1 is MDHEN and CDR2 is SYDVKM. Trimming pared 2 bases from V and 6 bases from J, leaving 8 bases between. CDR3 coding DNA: TGTGCCAGCAGTTTAGTCTCAGGCGAGCAGTACTTC. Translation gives CASSLVSGEQYF.

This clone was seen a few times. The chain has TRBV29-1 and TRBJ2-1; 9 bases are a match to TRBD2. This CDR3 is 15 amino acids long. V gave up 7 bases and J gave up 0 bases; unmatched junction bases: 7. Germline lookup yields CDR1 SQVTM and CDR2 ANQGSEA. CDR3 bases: TGCAGCGGTACATATAGCGGGAGCTCCTACAATGAGCAGTTCTTC. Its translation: CSGTYSGSSYNEQFF.

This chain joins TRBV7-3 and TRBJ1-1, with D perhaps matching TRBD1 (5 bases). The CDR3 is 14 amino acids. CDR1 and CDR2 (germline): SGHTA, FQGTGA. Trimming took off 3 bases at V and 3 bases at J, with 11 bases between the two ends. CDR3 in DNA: TGTGCCAGCAGCTTGCGGGGGATGGACACTGAAGCTTTCTTT. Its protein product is CASSLRGMDTEAFF.

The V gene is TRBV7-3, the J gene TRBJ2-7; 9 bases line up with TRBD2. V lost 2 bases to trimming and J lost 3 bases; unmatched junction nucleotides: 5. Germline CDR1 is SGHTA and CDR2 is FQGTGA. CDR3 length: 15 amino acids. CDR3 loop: CASSLSASGVYEQYF. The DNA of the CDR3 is TGTGCCAGCAGCTTATCGGCTAGCGGGGTCTACGAGCAGTACTTC.

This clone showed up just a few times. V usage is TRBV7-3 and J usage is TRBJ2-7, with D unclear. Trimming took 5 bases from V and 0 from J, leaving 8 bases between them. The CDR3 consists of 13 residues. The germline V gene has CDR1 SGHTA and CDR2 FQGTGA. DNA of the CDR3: TGTGCCAGCAGCACCCACACCTCCTACGAGCAGTACTTC. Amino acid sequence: CASSTHTSYEQYF.

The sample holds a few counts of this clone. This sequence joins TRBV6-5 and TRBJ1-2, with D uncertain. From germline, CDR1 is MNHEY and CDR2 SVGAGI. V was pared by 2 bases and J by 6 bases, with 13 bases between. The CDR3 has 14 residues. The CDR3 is CASSYGKRSNGYTF. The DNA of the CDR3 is TGTGCCAGCAGTTACGGGAAGCGGTCAAATGGCTACACCTTC.